This T cell receptor beta chain was documented in a study of blood T cell repertoires in COVID-19. Whole-study context: COVID-19 samples from acute and convalescent phases originated in the United States, Italy and Spain. In each case, the material was cDNA or gDNA derived from T cells, B-cell-depleted T cells, or PBMCs.

In the study's own analysis: Reference gene primer amplification gave nucleated cell count estimates. Repertoires were generated with immunoSEQ multiplex PCR, while TCRdb's copy carries only in-frame clones and drops some. The V and J calls and clone size were taken over from that table, and D and trimming were inferred from the DNA. The repertoire holds 55,000 to 65,000 clones, around 80% seen once, with about 6% in the top ten. Trimming stripped 6 bases from V and 2 bases from J, with 5 bases between. The CDR3 spans 13 residues. The germline V gene has CDR1 LNHDA and CDR2 SQIVND (reference sequence).

The clonotype comes from a woman aged 60-75 years with acute or convalescent COVID-19. J is TRBJ1-6 and V is TRBV19; D is unclear. Sequenced: peripheral blood. Here the CDR3 DNA reads TGTGCCAGTAGATTCACCTATAATTCACCCCTCCACTTT. Translating it yields CASRFTYNSPLHF.